Detailed here is one T cell receptor beta chain. Its specificity is unknown. This sample's TCRbeta library carried unique molecular identifier barcodes. Using its own MiXCR run on the PCR reads, TCRdb lists one record per CDR3 protein. This table has about 580,000 distinct CDR3 sequences, more than 20% appearing once. This CDR3 is 13 amino acids long. CDR1 is SQVTM, CDR2 ANQGSEA, per germline. V dropped 1 base and J dropped 6 bases, with 9 bases sitting between them. The data are from a study of T-cell reconstitution after alpha-beta-depleted transplantation in children. General study points: Day-60 TCRbeta diversity that was high in some patients was derived from surviving recipient T cells and thymic progenitors. About two months after transplant, alpha-beta T cells reportedly came from several hundred expanded graft clones. After one year, T-cell counts and TCRbeta diversity mostly came from new T cells.

This receptor was obtained from a boy in the first two years of life who had a stem cell transplant for acute myeloid leukemia, so the T cells may come from the graft donor. V usage is TRBV29-1 and J usage is TRBJ2-2; D unclear. Sequenced material: PBMCs, mostly from graft donor cells, taken 360 days after TCRalphabeta/CD19-depleted stem cell transplant. This CDR3 is CSVEGVLAGELFF. The CDR3 nucleotides read TGCAGCGTTGAAGGGGTATTGGCCGGGGAGCTGTTTTTT.